The 10 T cell receptor beta chains in this list originate from one sample, sequenced in a study of human T cells and chemical hapten exposure. TCRdb itself ran the RACE reads through MiXCR, one entry per CDR3 protein. The sample has about 49,000 distinct CDR3 sequences; less than 9.5% are singletons. Stated time point: patch test 1, 2 weeks after DPC sensitization. Documented treatment: therapeutic diphenylcyclopropenone sensitization with weekly scalp DPC. Source: whole blood, taken in connection with sensitization to the hapten diphenylcyclopropenone (DPC). The receptors here all came from a woman in her forties or fifties with alopecia areata. Some clones in this sample may be carry-over from other donors' samples.

A few counts support this clonotype. The rearrangement links TRBV29-1 to TRBJ2-5, with D unclear. The length of the CDR3 is 13 residues. Germline values: CDR1 SQVTM, CDR2 ANQGSEA. The V gene lost 3 bases and the J gene lost 4 bases, with 12 bases spanning the gap. DNA for the CDR3: TGCAGCGTTGAGACGGAAAGAGGAGAGACCCAGTACTTC. It is translated as CSVETERGETQYF.

This clonotype was seen at least ten times. The rearrangement uses TRBV11-2 and TRBJ2-4; D perhaps matches TRBD2 (6 bases). The CDR3 is made up of 16 amino acids. The V end lost 5 bases, the J end lost 0 bases, and 14 bases lay between the germline ends. The germline gives CDR1 SGHAT, CDR2 FQNNGV. The CDR3 sequence is CASSASLAKAKNIQYF. CDR3 DNA sequence: TGTGCCAGCAGCGCATCCCTAGCGAAAGCCAAAAACATTCAGTACTTC.

This clonotype was recorded many times. The rearrangement uses TRBV7-6 and TRBJ1-2, with 9 bases fitting TRBD1. J lost 3 bases, V lost 2 bases, and 10 bases had no gene match. Germline CDR1 reads SGHVS; CDR2 reads FNYEAQ. The CDR3 is made up of 17 amino acids. The CDR3 spells CASSLFSGGQGYYGYTF. The CDR3 region has the DNA TGTGCCAGCAGCTTATTCTCCGGGGGACAGGGATACTATGGCTACACCTTC.

The chain recombines TRBV9 with TRBJ2-2; TRBD2 aligns across 7 bases. This CDR3 region has 15 residues. Germline trimming cut 0 bases from V and 1 base from J; bases unmatched to any gene: 0. Germline-derived CDR1 and CDR2 are SGDLS and YYNGEE. CDR3 nucleotides: TGTGCCAGCAGCGTAGGCGGGAGGAACACCGGGGAGCTGTTTTTT. Translated, it gives CASSVGGRNTGELFF.

This clonotype was observed at least ten times. This chain joins TRBV20-1 and TRBJ2-3; TRBD2 agrees at 16 bases. The CDR3 consists of 20 residues. Germline V gives CDR1 DFQATT, CDR2 SNEGSKA (reference sequence). The trim removed 0 bases at V and 0 bases at J, leaving 9 bases unmatched. CDR3 region: CSARDGGTSGRESSTDTQYF. In nucleotides, the CDR3 is TGCAGTGCTAGAGATGGCGGGACTAGCGGGAGGGAGAGTAGCACAGATACGCAGTATTTT.

This chain uses TRBV19 with TRBJ2-2; D is unresolved. The CDR3 spans 16 residues. Germline values: CDR1 LNHDA, CDR2 SQIVND (reference sequence). The V and J ends lost 1 base and 0 bases respectively, with 9 bases between them. The CDR3 coding sequence is TGTGCCAGTAGTATAGTACCCACCGCGAACACCGGGGAGCTGTTTTTT. It codes for CASSIVPTANTGELFF. Supplemented by reference TRBV19 and TRBJ2-2, the full variable domain reads DGGITQSPKYLFRKEGQNVTLSCEQNLNHDAMYWYRQDPGQGLRLIYYSQIVNDFQKGDIAEGYSVSREKKESFPLTVTSAQKNPTAFYLCASSIVPTANTGELFFGEGSRLTVL.

This clonotype has just a few counts. The chain recombines TRBV21-1 with TRBJ2-6; the table's TRBD2 call for D was not verified on the DNA. TRBV21-1 is a pseudogene. CDR3 length equals 23 residues. The CDR3 DNA follows: TGTGCCAGCAGCAAAACAGACAGCTGGGGACTAGCGGGAGGAGCCTCTGGGGCCAACGTCCTGACTTTC. It encodes CASSKTDSWGLAGGASGANVLTF.

Many counts were recorded for this clonotype. This sequence joins TRBV30 and TRBJ1-2; possibly TRBD1 for D (6 bases). The germline gives CDR1 GTSNPN, CDR2 SVGIG (reference sequence). The CDR3 length is 14 residues. Trimming took off 0 bases at V and 0 bases at J, with 8 bases between the two ends. CDR3 DNA sequence: TGTGCCTGGAGTGTAGGGGGAACTAACTATGGCTACACCTTC. As protein: CAWSVGGTNYGYTF.

This clonotype was recorded at least ten times. The junction shows a germline mismatch at one end, possibly a read error. The rearrangement uses TRBV7-2 and TRBJ2-7; TRBD1 is a possible D gene (5 bases). The CDR3 is made up of 15 amino acids. From germline, CDR1 is SGHTA and CDR2 FQGNSA. CDR3 bases: TGTGCCAGCAGCCAGAACCCGGATTCCGGACAAGAGCAAATCTTC. This codes for CASSQNPDSGQEQIF.

This clonotype was picked up many times. This chain connects TRBV5-1 to TRBJ2-7, with a possible D match to TRBD1 (5 bases). V was clipped by 2 bases and J by 6 bases, with 21 bases between them. The CDR3 runs to 16 residues. Germline V gene sequence: CDR1 SGHRS, CDR2 YFSETQ. CDR3 sequence reads: CASSFSQGSALGEQYF. CDR3 sequence (DNA): TGCGCCAGCAGCTTTTCTCAGGGATCGGCTTTGGGCGAGCAGTACTTC.